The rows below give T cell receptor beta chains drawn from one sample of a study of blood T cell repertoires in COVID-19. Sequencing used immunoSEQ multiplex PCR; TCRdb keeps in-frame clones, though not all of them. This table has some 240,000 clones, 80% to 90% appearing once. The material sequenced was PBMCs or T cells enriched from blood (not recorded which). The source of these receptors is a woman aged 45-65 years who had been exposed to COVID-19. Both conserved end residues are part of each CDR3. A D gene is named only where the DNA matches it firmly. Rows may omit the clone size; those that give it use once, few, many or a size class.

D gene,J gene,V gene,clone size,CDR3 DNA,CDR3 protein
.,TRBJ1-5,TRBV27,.,TGTGCCAGCAGTTCAGCAACAGGAATTAGCAATCAGCCCCAGCATTTT,CASSSATGISNQPQHF
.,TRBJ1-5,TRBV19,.,TGTGCCAGTAGCCCTAGCAGGGGTGAGGGCAATCAGCCCCAGCATTTT,CASSPSRGEGNQPQHF
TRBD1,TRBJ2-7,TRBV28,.,TGTGCCAGCAGTCCTAGACAGGGAACCTCTGGCGAGCAGTACTTC,CASSPRQGTSGEQYF
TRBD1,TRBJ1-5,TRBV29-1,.,TGCAGCGTTGCAGGGGGTCCGAATCAGCCCCAGCATTTT,CSVAGGPNQPQHF
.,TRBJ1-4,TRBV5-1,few,TGCGCCAGCAGCCCCTCCTGGGGAGGGGAAAAACTGTTTTTT,CASSPSWGGEKLFF
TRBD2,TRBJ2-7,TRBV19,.,TGTGCCAGTAGTTTCATAGCGGGGGGCTACGAGCAGTACTTC,CASSFIAGGYEQYF
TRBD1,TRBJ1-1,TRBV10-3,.,TGTGCCACCGGGACAGGGGGAAGGCGCAACACTGAAGCTTTCTTT,CATGTGGRRNTEAFF
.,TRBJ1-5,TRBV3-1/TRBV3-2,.,TGTGCCAGCAGCCAAGATTCAGGTAGCAATCAGCCCCAGCATTTT,CASSQDSGSNQPQHF
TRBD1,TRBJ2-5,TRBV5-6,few,TGTGCCAGCAGCTCACCGACAGGGTCAGAGACCCAGTACTTC,CASSSPTGSETQYF
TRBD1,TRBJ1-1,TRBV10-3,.,TGTGCCATCACCGAGTCAGGGGGGAACACTGAAGCTTTCTTT,CAITESGGNTEAFF
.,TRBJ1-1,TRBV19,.,TGTGCCAGTAGTCTAGCAGTCTCTCCACTCAGGTTCTTT,CASSLAVSPLRFF
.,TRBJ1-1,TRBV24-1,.,TGTGCCACCAGTGATTTGGGGGCACCTGGTAACACTGAAGCTTTCTTT,CATSDLGAPGNTEAFF
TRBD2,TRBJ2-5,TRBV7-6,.,TGTGCCAGCAGCTCCGGTAGCGGGGGGCCCCAAGAGACCCAGTACTTC,CASSSGSGGPQETQYF
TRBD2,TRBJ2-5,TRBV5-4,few,TGTGCCAGCAGCGACGGGGGGAGGGAGACCCAGTACTTC,CASSDGGRETQYF
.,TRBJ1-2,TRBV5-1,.,TGCGCCAGCAGCTCTAACCACGGACATCAACGATTCTATGGCTACACCTTC,CASSSNHGHQRFYGYTF
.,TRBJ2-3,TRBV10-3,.,TGTGCCATCGGTGGGCAGGCAGGGGGCACAGATACGCAGTATTTT,CAIGGQAGGTDTQYF
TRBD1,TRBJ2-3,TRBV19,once,TGTGCCAGTAGTGGCCAGACAGGGTACACAGATACGCAGTATTTT,CASSGQTGYTDTQYF
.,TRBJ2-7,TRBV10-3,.,TGTGCCACCGAGGAAAGAGGGTCGGCCGAGCAGTACTTC,CATEERGSAEQYF
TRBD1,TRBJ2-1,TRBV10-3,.,TGTGCCATCAGTGATCAGACAGGGACAGGGGTCTACAATGAGCAGTTCTTC,CAISDQTGTGVYNEQFF
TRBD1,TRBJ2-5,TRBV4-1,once,TGCGCCAGCAGCCACTTACGGACAGGGTCAGAGACCCAGTACTTC,CASSHLRTGSETQYF
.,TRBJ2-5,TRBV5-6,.,TGTGCCAGCAGCTTGGAAGGGGCGAGGGAGACCCAGTACTTC,CASSLEGARETQYF
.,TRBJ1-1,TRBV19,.,TGTGCCAGTAGATTGTACGGGGGGCTCACTGAAGCTTTCTTT,CASRLYGGLTEAFF
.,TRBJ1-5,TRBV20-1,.,TGCAGTGCTAGTTCCAGGGCACAGCCCCAGCATTTT,CSASSRAQPQHF
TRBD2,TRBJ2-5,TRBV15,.,TGTGCCACCAGCACCAATCTAGCGGGGGGGCTCCAAGAGACCCAGTACTTC,CATSTNLAGGLQETQYF